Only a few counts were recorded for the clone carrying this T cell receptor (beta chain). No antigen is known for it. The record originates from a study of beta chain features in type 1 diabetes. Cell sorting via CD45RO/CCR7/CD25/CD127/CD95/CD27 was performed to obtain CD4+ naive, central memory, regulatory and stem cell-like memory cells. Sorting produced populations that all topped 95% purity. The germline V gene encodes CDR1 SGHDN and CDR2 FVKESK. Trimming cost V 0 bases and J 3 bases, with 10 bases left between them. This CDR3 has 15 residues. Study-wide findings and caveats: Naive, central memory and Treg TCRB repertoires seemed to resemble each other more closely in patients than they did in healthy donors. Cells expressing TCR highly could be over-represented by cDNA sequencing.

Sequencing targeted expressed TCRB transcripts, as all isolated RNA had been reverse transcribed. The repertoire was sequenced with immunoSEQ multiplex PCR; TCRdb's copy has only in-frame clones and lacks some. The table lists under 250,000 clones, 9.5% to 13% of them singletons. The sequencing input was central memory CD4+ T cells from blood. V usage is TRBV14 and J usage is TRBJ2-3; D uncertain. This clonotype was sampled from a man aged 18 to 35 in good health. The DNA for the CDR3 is TGTGCCAGCAGCCAAGATTCATTCAGGACAGATACGCAGTATTTT. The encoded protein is CASSQDSFRTDTQYF.